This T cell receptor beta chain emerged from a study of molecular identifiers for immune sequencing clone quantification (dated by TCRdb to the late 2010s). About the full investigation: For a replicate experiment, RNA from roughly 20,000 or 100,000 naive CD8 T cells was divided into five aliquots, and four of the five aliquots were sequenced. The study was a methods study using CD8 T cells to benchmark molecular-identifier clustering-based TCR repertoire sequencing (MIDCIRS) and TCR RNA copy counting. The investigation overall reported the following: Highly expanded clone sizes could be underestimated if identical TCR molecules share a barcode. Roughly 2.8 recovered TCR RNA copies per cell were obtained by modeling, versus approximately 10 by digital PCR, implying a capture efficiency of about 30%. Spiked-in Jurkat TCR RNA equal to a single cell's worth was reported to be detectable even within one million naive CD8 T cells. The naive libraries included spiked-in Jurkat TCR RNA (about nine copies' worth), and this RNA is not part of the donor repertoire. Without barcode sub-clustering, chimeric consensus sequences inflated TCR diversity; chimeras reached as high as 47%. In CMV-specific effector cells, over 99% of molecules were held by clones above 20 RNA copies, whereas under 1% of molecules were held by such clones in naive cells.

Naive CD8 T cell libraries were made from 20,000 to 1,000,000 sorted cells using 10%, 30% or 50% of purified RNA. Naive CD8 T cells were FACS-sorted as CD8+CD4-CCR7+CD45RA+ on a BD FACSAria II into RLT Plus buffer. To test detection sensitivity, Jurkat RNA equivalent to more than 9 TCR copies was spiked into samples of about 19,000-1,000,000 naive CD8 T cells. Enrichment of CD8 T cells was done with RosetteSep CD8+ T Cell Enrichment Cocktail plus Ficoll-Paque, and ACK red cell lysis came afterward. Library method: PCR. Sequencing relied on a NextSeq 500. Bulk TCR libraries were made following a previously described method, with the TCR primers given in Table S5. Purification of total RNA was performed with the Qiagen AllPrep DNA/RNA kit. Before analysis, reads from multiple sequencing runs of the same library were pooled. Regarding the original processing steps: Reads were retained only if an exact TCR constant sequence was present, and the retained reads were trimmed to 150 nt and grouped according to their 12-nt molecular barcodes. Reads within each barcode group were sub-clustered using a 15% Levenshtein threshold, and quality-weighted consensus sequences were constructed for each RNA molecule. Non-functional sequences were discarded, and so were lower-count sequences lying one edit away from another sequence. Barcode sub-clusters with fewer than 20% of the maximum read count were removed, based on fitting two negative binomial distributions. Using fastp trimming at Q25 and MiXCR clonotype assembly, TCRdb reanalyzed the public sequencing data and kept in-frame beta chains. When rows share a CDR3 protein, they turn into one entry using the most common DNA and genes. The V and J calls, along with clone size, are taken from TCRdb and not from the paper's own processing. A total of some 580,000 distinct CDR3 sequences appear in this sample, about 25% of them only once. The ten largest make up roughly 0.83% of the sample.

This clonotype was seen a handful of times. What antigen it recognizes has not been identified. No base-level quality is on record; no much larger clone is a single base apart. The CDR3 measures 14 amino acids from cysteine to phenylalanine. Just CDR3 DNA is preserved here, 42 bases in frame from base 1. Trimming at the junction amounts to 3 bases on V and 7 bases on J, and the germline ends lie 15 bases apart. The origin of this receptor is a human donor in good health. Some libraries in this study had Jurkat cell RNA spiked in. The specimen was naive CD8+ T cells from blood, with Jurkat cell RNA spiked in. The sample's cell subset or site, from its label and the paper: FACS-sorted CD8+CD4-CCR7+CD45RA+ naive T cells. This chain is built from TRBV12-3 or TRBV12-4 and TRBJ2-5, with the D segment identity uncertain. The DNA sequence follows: TGTGCCAGCAGTTTCTCGCCAGGCGATGGGACCCAGTACTTC. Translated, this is CASSFSPGDGTQYF.